This T cell receptor beta chain came from a study of blood T cell repertoires in COVID-19. The data were produced by immunoSEQ multiplex PCR, yet TCRdb's version contains in-frame clones alone and is incomplete. This table has some 410,000 clones, approximately 88% appearing once. Sequences were obtained from PBMCs or T cells enriched from blood (not recorded which). This TCR derives from a woman aged 25 to 39 with acute COVID-19.

The DNA for the CDR3 is TGTGCCAGCAGTTATCTGGCGACTAGGGCAGATACGCAGTATTTT. Amino acid sequence: CASSYLATRADTQYF. The gene calls are TRBV6-2 or TRBV6-3 and TRBJ2-3, with D perhaps matching TRBD2 (6 bases). From germline, CDR1 is MNHEY and CDR2 SVGEGT. This CDR3 spans 15 amino acids. Trimming shortened V by 3 bases and J by 4 bases, and 14 bases separated the two germline ends.